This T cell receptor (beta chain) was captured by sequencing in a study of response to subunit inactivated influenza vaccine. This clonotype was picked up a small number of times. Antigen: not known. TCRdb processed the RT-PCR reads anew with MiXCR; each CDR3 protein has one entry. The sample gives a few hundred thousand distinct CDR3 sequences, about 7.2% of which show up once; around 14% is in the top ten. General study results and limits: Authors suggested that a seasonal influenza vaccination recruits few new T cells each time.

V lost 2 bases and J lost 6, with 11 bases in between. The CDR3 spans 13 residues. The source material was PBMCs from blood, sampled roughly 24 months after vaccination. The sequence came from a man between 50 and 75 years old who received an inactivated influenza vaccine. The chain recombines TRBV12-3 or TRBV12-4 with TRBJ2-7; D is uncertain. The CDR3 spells CASSLFLGSEQYF. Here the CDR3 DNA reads TGTGCCAGCAGTTTATTCTTGGGATCCGAGCAGTACTTC.